This T cell receptor beta chain appears in the sequencing data of a study of blood T cell repertoires in COVID-19. The protocol was immunoSEQ multiplex PCR, while the TCRdb copy is restricted to in-frame clones and leaves out a portion. Of fewer than 60,000 clones listed, over 90% are singletons. Germline values: CDR1 LGHNA, CDR2 YSLEER. V lost 4 bases to trimming and J lost 2 bases; unmatched junction nucleotides: 8. This CDR3 region has 16 residues. V is TRBV4-3 and J is TRBJ2-5; 9 bases agree with TRBD1. The sample consisted of peripheral blood. This TCR came from a man in his fifties or sixties with COVID-19, enrolled during active disease. The CDR3: CASSPSGQGLQETQYF. The CDR3 nucleotides read TGCGCCAGCAGCCCCTCAGGACAGGGGTTACAAGAGACCCAGTACTTC.